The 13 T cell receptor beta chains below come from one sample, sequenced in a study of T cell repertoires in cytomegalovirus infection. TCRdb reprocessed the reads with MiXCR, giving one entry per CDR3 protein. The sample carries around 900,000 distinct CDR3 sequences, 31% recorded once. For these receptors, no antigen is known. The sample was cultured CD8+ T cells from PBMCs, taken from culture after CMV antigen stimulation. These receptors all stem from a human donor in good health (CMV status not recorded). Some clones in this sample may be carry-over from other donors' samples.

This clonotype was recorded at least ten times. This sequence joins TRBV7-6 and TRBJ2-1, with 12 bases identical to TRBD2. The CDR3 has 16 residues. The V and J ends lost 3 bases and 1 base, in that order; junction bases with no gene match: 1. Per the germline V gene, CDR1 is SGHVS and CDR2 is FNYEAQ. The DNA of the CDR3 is TGTGCCAGCAGCTTTACTAGCGGGGGGTCCTACAATGAGCAGTTCTTC. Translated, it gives CASSFTSGGSYNEQFF.

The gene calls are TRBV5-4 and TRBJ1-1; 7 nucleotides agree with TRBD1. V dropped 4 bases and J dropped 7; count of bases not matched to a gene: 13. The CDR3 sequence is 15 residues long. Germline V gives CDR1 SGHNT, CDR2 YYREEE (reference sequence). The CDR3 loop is CASSPVVTGEIEAFF. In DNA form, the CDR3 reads TGTGCCAGCAGCCCGGTGGTTACAGGGGAAATTGAAGCTTTCTTT.

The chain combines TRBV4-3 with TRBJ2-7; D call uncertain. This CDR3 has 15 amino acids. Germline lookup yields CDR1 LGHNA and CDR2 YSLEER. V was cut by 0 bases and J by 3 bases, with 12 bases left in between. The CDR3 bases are TGCGCCAGCAGCCAAGAAGGAAACAGATTCTACGAGCAGTACGTC. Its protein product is CASSQEGNRFYEQYV.

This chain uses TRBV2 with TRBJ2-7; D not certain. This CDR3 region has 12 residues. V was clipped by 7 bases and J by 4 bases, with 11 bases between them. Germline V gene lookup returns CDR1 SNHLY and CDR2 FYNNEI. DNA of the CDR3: TGTGCCAGCATTGAGAGAACGTACGAGCAGTACTTC. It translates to CASIERTYEQYF. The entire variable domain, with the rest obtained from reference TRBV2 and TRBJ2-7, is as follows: EPEVTQTPSHQVTQMGQEVILRCVPISNHLYFYWYRQILGQKVEFLVSFYNNEISEKSEIFDDQFSVERPDGSNFTLKIRSTKLEDSAMYFCASIERTYEQYFGPGTRLTVT.

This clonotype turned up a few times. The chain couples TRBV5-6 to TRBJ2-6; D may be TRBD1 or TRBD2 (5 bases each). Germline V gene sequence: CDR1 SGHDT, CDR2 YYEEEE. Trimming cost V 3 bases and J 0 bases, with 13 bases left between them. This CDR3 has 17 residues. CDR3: CASSSRESGSGANVLTF. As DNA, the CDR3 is TGTGCCAGCAGCTCCAGGGAAAGCGGCTCTGGGGCCAACGTCCTGACTTTC.

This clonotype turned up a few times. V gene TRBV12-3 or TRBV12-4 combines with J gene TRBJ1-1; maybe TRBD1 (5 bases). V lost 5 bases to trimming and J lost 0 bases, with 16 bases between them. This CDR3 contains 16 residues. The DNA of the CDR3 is TGTGCCAGCAGTCTGCCTCTCGACAGATTGAACACTGAAGCTTTCTTT. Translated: CASSLPLDRLNTEAFF.

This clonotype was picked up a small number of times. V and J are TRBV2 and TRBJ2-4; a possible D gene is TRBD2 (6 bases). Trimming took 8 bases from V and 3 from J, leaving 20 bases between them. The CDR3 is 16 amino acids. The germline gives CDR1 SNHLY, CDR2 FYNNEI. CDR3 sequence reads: CASWGLERVDKNIQYF. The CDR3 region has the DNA TGTGCCAGCTGGGGACTTGAGAGGGTCGACAAAAACATTCAGTACTTC.

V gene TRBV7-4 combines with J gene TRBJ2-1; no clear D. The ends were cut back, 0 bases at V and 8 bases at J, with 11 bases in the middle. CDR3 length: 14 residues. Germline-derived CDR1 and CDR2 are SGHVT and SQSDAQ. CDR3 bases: TGTGCCAGCAGCTTAGCGCCCAAGGTCCATGAGCAGTTCTTC. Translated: CASSLAPKVHEQFF. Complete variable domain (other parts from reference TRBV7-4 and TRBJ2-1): GAGVSQSPRYKVAKRGRDVALRCDSISGHVTLYWYRQTLGQGSEVLTYSQSDAQRDKSGRPSGRFSAERPERSVSTLKIQRTEQGDSAVYLCASSLAPKVHEQFFGPGTRLTVL.

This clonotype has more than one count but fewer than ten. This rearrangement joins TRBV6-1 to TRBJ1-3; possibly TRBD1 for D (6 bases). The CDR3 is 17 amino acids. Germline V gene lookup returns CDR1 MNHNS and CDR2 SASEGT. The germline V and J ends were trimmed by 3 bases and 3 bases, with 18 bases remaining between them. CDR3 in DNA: TGTGCCAGCAGTGACCCCCCCGGGGGCAATAGTGGAAACACCATATATTTT. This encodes CASSDPPGGNSGNTIYF.

The CDR3 loop is CASSFHLPDRGIEDEQFF. Here the CDR3 DNA reads TGTGCCAGCAGTTTCCACCTCCCGGACAGGGGAATTGAAGATGAGCAGTTCTTC. The rearrangement links TRBV28 to TRBJ2-1; 9 nucleotides align to TRBD1. The CDR3 runs to 18 residues. J was trimmed by 8 bases and V by 3 bases; bases with no gene match: 17. CDR1 and CDR2 (germline): MDHEN, SYDVKM. Full variable domain (outside the CDR3, taken from reference TRBV28 and TRBJ2-1): DVKVTQSSRYLVKRTGEKVFLECVQDMDHENMFWYRQDPGLGLRLIYFSYDVKMKEKGDIPEGYSVSREKKERFSLILESASTNQTSMYLCASSFHLPDRGIEDEQFFGPGTRLTVL.

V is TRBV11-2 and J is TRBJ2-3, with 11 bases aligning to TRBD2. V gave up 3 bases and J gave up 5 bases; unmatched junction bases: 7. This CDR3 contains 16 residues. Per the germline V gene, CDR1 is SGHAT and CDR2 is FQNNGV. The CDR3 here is CASSLGNSGRVDTQYF. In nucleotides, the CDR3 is TGTGCCAGCAGCTTGGGGAATAGCGGGAGGGTAGATACGCAGTATTTT.

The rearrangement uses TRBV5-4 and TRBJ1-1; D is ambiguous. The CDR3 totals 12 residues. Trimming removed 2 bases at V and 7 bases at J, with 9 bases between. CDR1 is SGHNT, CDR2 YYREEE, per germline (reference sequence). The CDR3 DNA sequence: TGTGCCAGCAGCTTTGGAGGGTTTGAAGCTTTCTTT. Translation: CASSFGGFEAFF.

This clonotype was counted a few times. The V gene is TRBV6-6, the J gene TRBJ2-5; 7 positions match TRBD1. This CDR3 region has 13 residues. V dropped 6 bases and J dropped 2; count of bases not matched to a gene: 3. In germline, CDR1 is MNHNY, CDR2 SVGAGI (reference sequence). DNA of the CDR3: TGTGCCAGCAGAAACAGGGGTCAAGAGACCCAGTACTTC. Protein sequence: CASRNRGQETQYF.